A single sample gave rise to the 19 T cell receptor beta chains below, sequenced in a study of OX40 agonist ivuxolimab in advanced cancers. The repertoire was sequenced with immunoSEQ multiplex PCR; TCRdb's copy has only in-frame clones and lacks some. Among some 39,000 clones listed, about 88% were seen once. The specimen was CD4+ or CD8+ T cells sorted from blood, collected in a trial of the OX40 agonist ivuxolimab. All receptors derive from an adult with an advanced solid tumor such as melanoma, head and neck, liver or kidney cancer.

The gene calls are TRBV9 and TRBJ1-1; possibly TRBD1 for D (5 bases). V lost 0 bases to trimming and J lost 1 base, with 10 bases between them. The CDR3 extends over 15 amino acids. CDR1 is SGDLS, CDR2 YYNGEE, per germline. CDR3 bases: TGTGCCAGCAGCGTAGGAGGACACACGAACACTGAAGCTTTCTTT. Translation: CASSVGGHTNTEAFF.

The chain links TRBV20-1 to TRBJ2-7; D is unclear. Per the germline V gene, CDR1 is DFQATT and CDR2 is SNEGSKA (reference sequence). This CDR3 is built from 11 residues. CDR3 nucleotides: TGCAGAGCTGATATCGCCTACGAGCAGTACTTC. It is translated as CRADIAYEQYF.

The chain links TRBV6-5 to TRBJ2-1; 7 bases fit TRBD1. The CDR3 runs to 15 residues. With V trimmed by 2 bases and J by 7 bases, 8 bases remained unmatched. Germline V gives CDR1 MNHEY, CDR2 SVGAGI. Written as DNA, the CDR3 is TGTGCCAGCAGTTACGAGAGCAGGGGGTTGAATGAGCAGTTCTTC. The encoded protein is CASSYESRGLNEQFF.

The V gene is TRBV6-6, the J gene TRBJ2-1; TRBD2 matches at 8 bases. The V gene end was trimmed by 8 bases and the J gene end by 7 bases; junction bases not matched to a gene: 10. The CDR3 runs 14 residues. Germline-derived CDR1 and CDR2 are MNHNY and SVGAGI (reference sequence). CDR3 sequence: CASRPAGVPNEQFF. CDR3 nucleotide sequence: TGTGCCAGCCGACCAGCGGGGGTTCCTAATGAGCAGTTCTTC.

The CDR3 loop reads CASRPRTVYGYTF. CDR3 sequence (DNA): TGTGCCAGCAGACCCCGGACGGTCTATGGCTACACCTTC. The chain recombines TRBV28 with TRBJ1-2; no clear D. Germline V CDR1 and CDR2: MDHEN, SYDVKM. There are 13 residues in the CDR3. The germline V and J ends were trimmed by 6 bases and 4 bases, with 12 bases remaining between them.

This clone was seen a handful of times. V and J are TRBV6-1 and TRBJ2-4; 8 bases are a match to TRBD1. Germline trimming cut 4 bases from V and 0 bases from J; bases unmatched to any gene: 11. The CDR3 runs to 18 residues. Germline CDR1 and CDR2: MNHNS and SASEGT. CDR3 DNA: TGTGCCAGCAGTGGTCGAACAGGACAGGGTTTAGCCAAAAACATTCAGTACTTC. It specifies CASSGRTGQGLAKNIQYF.

The gene calls are TRBV7-3 and TRBJ2-1, with D maybe TRBD1 (5 bases). The V gene's germline CDR1 is SGHTA and CDR2 FQGTGA. This CDR3 region has 15 residues. The V end was cut by 4 bases, the J end by 7 bases, with 17 bases between. CDR3 in amino acids: CASSSRRQGRNEQFF. The CDR3, as DNA: TGTGCCAGCAGCTCCCGAAGGCAGGGTAGGAATGAGCAGTTCTTC.

The chain joins TRBV7-9 to TRBJ2-3, with D perhaps matching TRBD2 (6 bases). The CDR3 runs to 15 residues. CDR1 and CDR2 from the germline V gene are SEHNR and FQNEAQ (reference sequence). Trimming stripped 7 bases from V and 6 bases from J, with 20 bases between. The CDR3 nucleotides are TGTGCCAGCAAGCTGGGGACTCTTATGACCGATACGCAGTATTTT. Residues: CASKLGTLMTDTQYF.

V and J are TRBV19 and TRBJ2-1; D ambiguous. The V end lost 0 bases, the J end lost 8 bases, and 17 bases lay between the germline ends. The length of the CDR3 is 16 residues. Germline V gene sequence: CDR1 LNHDA, CDR2 SQIVND (reference sequence). The CDR3 here is CASSIDGSTRPDEQFF. CDR3 bases: TGTGCCAGTAGTATAGATGGGTCTACCAGACCAGATGAGCAGTTCTTC.

The chain carries TRBV6-1 and TRBJ2-2; maybe TRBD2 (6 bases). The length of the CDR3 is 14 residues. From germline, CDR1 is MNHNS and CDR2 SASEGT. The V and J ends lost 7 bases and 6 bases respectively, with 15 bases between them. CDR3 nucleotides: TGTGCCAGCACCCGGGAGATATCCGCCGGGGAGCTGTTTTTT. As protein: CASTREISAGELFF.

The chain has TRBV6-5 and TRBJ2-2; 7 nucleotides agree with TRBD1. The CDR3 totals 14 residues. Germline V gene lookup returns CDR1 MNHEY and CDR2 SVGAGI. J lost 4 bases, V lost 8 bases, and 7 bases had no gene match. CDR3 sequence: CASRTGVSTGELFF. For the CDR3, the DNA is TGTGCCAGCCGAACAGGGGTGTCCACCGGGGAGCTGTTTTTT.

V and J are TRBV19 and TRBJ2-7, with 7 bases matching TRBD1. From germline, CDR1 is LNHDA and CDR2 SQIVND (reference sequence). The V segment lost 5 bases and the J segment 3 bases; nucleotides outside the gene matches: 7. This CDR3 spans 14 amino acids. This CDR3 is CASSPWDSHYEQYF. In DNA form, the CDR3 reads TGTGCCAGTAGTCCATGGGACAGCCACTACGAGCAGTACTTC. The complete variable domain, with remaining parts taken from reference TRBV19 and TRBJ2-7, reads DGGITQSPKYLFRKEGQNVTLSCEQNLNHDAMYWYRQDPGQGLRLIYYSQIVNDFQKGDIAEGYSVSREKKESFPLTVTSAQKNPTAFYLCASSPWDSHYEQYFGPGTRLTVT.

The rearrangement links TRBV28 to TRBJ1-1, with a tentative D call TRBD1 (6 bases). Germline V lookup: CDR1 MDHEN, CDR2 SYDVKM. The CDR3 runs to 11 residues. Trimming took 9 bases from V and 8 from J, leaving 13 bases between them. The CDR3 coding sequence is TGTGCCAGTAACAGGGCCCGGGAAGCTTTCTTT. Amino acids: CASNRAREAFF.

The chain has TRBV7-8 and TRBJ2-3; TRBD2 matches 8 bases. The length of the CDR3 is 15 residues. The trim removed 5 bases at V and 1 base at J, leaving 5 bases unmatched. Per the germline V gene, CDR1 is SGHVS and CDR2 is FQNEAQ. The chain's CDR3 is CASSQLAGRTDTQYF. The CDR3 nucleotides are TGTGCCAGCAGCCAATTAGCGGGACGCACAGATACGCAGTATTTT.

This chain connects TRBV5-1 to TRBJ2-5; 11 bases are shared with TRBD2. TRBJ2-7 explains the end of the DNA better; the J call may be wrong. This CDR3 is 16 amino acids long. Germline CDR1 is SGHRS and CDR2 is YFSETQ. The CDR3 loop is CASSLGLAGGSYEQYF. CDR3 DNA sequence: TGCGCCAGCAGCTTGGGGCTAGCGGGAGGATCCTACGAGCAGTACTTC.

V and J are TRBV27 and TRBJ2-1; the D gene is possibly TRBD2 (6 bases). V was trimmed by 2 bases and J by 3 bases, leaving 17 bases between them. The germline V gene encodes CDR1 MNHEY and CDR2 SMNVEV (reference sequence). The CDR3 loop spans 17 amino acids. The CDR3: CASSLGPWRADYNEQFF. The CDR3 DNA reads as TGTGCCAGCAGTTTAGGGCCCTGGAGGGCGGACTACAATGAGCAGTTCTTC.

This clone was seen once. The genes are TRBV6-5 and TRBJ2-7; weak D call: TRBD2 (5 bases). V was shortened by 5 bases and J by 3 bases, with 11 bases between the two germline ends. CDR1 and CDR2 (germline): MNHEY, SVGAGI. The CDR3 is made up of 13 amino acids. The CDR3 here is CASSERESYEQYF. Here the CDR3 DNA reads TGTGCCAGCAGTGAAAGGGAGAGCTACGAGCAGTACTTC.

This rearrangement joins TRBV6-1 to TRBJ2-3; 9 positions agree with TRBD2. The V segment lost 3 bases and the J segment 0 bases; nucleotides outside the gene matches: 7. The CDR3 runs to 17 residues. Germline assignment: CDR1 MNHNS and CDR2 SASEGT. CDR3 bases: TGTGCCAGCAGTGAGTACCTAACTAGCGGGAGCACAGATACGCAGTATTTT. Residues: CASSEYLTSGSTDTQYF.

This chain connects TRBV2 to TRBJ2-1; 7 bases map to TRBD1. With 8 bases clipped from V and 6 bases from J, the junction kept 7 bases outside the gene matches. The CDR3 is 13 amino acids. Germline V gives CDR1 SNHLY, CDR2 FYNNEI. The CDR3 here is CASRSRQGNEQFF. The CDR3 nucleotides are TGTGCCAGCCGTTCGAGACAGGGCAATGAGCAGTTCTTC. The full variable domain, with the rest looked up from reference TRBV2 and TRBJ2-1, is EPEVTQTPSHQVTQMGQEVILRCVPISNHLYFYWYRQILGQKVEFLVSFYNNEISEKSEIFDDQFSVERPDGSNFTLKIRSTKLEDSAMYFCASRSRQGNEQFFGPGTRLTVL.